Below are 27 T cell receptor beta chains sequenced from a single sample in a study of cytomegalovirus exposure and HLA in healthy donors. A multiplex PCR was run with 60 Vbeta primers and 13 Jbeta primers. Libraries were prepared by immunoSEQ multiplex PCR; TCRdb keeps only in-frame clonotypes and omits some of them. Of around 210,000 clones listed, about 81% were seen once; the top ten hold 2.7%. Sequenced input: PBMCs. The receptors were gathered from a woman in her thirties or forties in good health and CMV-seronegative.

The chain links TRBV7-9 to TRBJ1-3; weak D call: TRBD1 (5 bases). V was cut by 5 bases and J by 8 bases, with 13 bases left in between. Germline loops: CDR1 SEHNR, CDR2 FQNEAQ (reference sequence). CDR3 length: 13 residues. CDR3 in amino acids: CASSPSPGYTIYF. DNA for the CDR3: TGTGCCAGCAGCCCCTCCCCAGGGTACACCATATATTTT.

This chain uses TRBV5-6 with TRBJ2-7, with a tentative D call TRBD2 (6 bases). The CDR3 has 16 amino acids. With 0 bases removed from V and 4 bases from J, the gap between germline ends came to 17 bases. CDR1 is SGHDT, CDR2 YYEEEE, per germline. The CDR3 is CASSLGGNPAAYEQYF. In DNA, the CDR3 is TGTGCCAGCAGCTTGGGCGGGAATCCAGCTGCGTACGAGCAGTACTTC. Combining the CDR3 with reference TRBV5-6 and TRBJ2-7 gives the whole variable domain DAGVTQSPTHLIKTRGQQVTLRCSPKSGHDTVSWYQQALGQGPQFIFQYYEEEERQRGNFPDRFSGHQFPNYSSELNVNALLLGDSALYLCASSLGGNPAAYEQYFGPGTRLTVT.

The V and J genes are TRBV10-3 and TRBJ2-2; no definite D call. This CDR3 is built from 14 residues. In germline, CDR1 is ENHRY, CDR2 SYGVKD. The germline V and J ends were trimmed by 7 bases and 6 bases, with 15 bases remaining between them. CDR3 sequence reads: CAITYESRSGELFF. CDR3 nucleotides: TGTGCCATCACCTACGAATCGCGTTCCGGGGAGCTGTTTTTT.

This clone was seen more than once but under ten times. V and J are TRBV6-5 and TRBJ2-1; TRBD2 matches at 8 bases. The CDR3 covers 14 residues. The V gene end was trimmed by 5 bases and the J gene end by 5 bases; junction bases not matched to a gene: 5. Germline V lookup: CDR1 MNHEY, CDR2 SVGAGI. In DNA, the CDR3 is TGTGCCAGCAGTAGGACTAGCTTCCACAATGAGCAGTTCTTC. Protein product: CASSRTSFHNEQFF.

The J gene is TRBJ2-3, the V gene TRBV30; 8 bases are a match to TRBD1. Per the germline V gene, CDR1 is GTSNPN and CDR2 is SVGIG (reference sequence). CDR3 length: 15 amino acids. The V segment lost 3 bases and the J segment 2 bases; nucleotides outside the gene matches: 7. CDR3 coding DNA: TGTGCCTGGAGCGCCGACAGGGGAAACACAGATACGCAGTATTTT. It encodes CAWSADRGNTDTQYF. The full variable domain, completed using reference TRBV30 and TRBJ2-3, is SQTIHQWPATLVQPVGSPLSLECTVEGTSNPNLYWYRQAAGRGLQLLFYSVGIGQISSEVPQNLSASRPQDRQFILSSKKLLLSDSGFYLCAWSADRGNTDTQYFGPGTRLTVL.

The chain combines TRBV30 with TRBJ2-1, with 15 positions matching TRBD2. Germline V gene sequence: CDR1 GTSNPN, CDR2 SVGIG (reference sequence). This CDR3 spans 15 amino acids. J was trimmed by 8 bases and V by 2 bases; bases with no gene match: 4. The CDR3 region has the DNA TGTGCCTGGAGTCCTGGACTAGCGGGAGGGGATGAGCAGTTCTTC. Its protein product is CAWSPGLAGGDEQFF. Using reference TRBV30 and TRBJ2-1 for the parts outside the CDR3, the full variable domain is SQTIHQWPATLVQPVGSPLSLECTVEGTSNPNLYWYRQAAGRGLQLLFYSVGIGQISSEVPQNLSASRPQDRQFILSSKKLLLSDSGFYLCAWSPGLAGGDEQFFGPGTRLTVL.

The V and J genes are TRBV7-9 and TRBJ2-1, with 8 bases aligning to TRBD1. V shed 4 bases and J 4 bases; nucleotides not matched to a gene: 6. This CDR3 has 15 amino acids. Germline V gene data show CDR1 as SEHNR and CDR2 as FQNEAQ (reference sequence). The CDR3 spells CASSSTGQGYNEQFF. The CDR3 nucleotides read TGTGCCAGCAGCTCCACCGGACAGGGTTACAATGAGCAGTTCTTC.

This chain joins TRBV11-2 and TRBJ2-2, with 8 positions matching TRBD2. Germline CDR1 and CDR2: SGHAT and FQNNGV. There are 18 residues in the CDR3. V lost 5 bases, J lost 4 bases, and 15 bases stayed unmatched. CDR3 in amino acids: CASSQTPGLAGSTGELFF. CDR3 nucleotide sequence: TGTGCCAGCAGCCAAACCCCAGGGCTAGCGGGCTCCACCGGGGAGCTGTTTTTT.

The chain links TRBV2 to TRBJ2-2, with 7 bases identical to TRBD1. The V gene's germline CDR1 is SNHLY and CDR2 FYNNEI. With V trimmed by 4 bases and J by 0 bases, 14 bases remained unmatched. The CDR3 covers 19 residues. CDR3 nucleotide sequence: TGTGCCAGCAGTGGATTGGGCGCCCGGGACAGCGCGAACACCGGGGAGCTGTTTTTT. Amino acid sequence: CASSGLGARDSANTGELFF.

The chain carries TRBV29-1 and TRBJ2-3; 7 bases align to TRBD2. J was trimmed by 2 bases and V by 7 bases; bases with no gene match: 9. Germline values: CDR1 SQVTM, CDR2 ANQGSEA. The CDR3 sequence is 14 residues long. Here the CDR3 reads CSGVAGHTTDTQYF. The CDR3 DNA reads as TGCAGCGGGGTAGCGGGCCACACCACAGATACGCAGTATTTT.

The V and J genes are TRBV28 and TRBJ1-2; D gene uncertain. CDR1 and CDR2 (germline): MDHEN, SYDVKM. Trimming pared 8 bases from V and 4 bases from J, leaving 17 bases between. The CDR3 runs 14 residues. This CDR3 is CASSLDRVGYGYTF. The CDR3 DNA reads as TGTGCCAGCTCCCTTGATCGGGTGGGCTATGGCTACACCTTC.

The V and J genes are TRBV29-1 and TRBJ2-1; TRBD2 matches at 7 bases. Per the germline V gene, CDR1 is SQVTM and CDR2 is ANQGSEA. Trimming at V came to 3 bases and at J to 3 bases, leaving 8 bases not matched to a gene. This CDR3 is built from 15 residues. The CDR3 DNA reads as TGCAGCGTTGATGGCCTAGCGGATCTCTACAATGAGCAGTTCTTC. Protein: CSVDGLADLYNEQFF.

This chain uses TRBV4-2 with TRBJ2-3, with TRBD1 matching over 7 bases. V shed 7 bases and J 1 base; nucleotides not matched to a gene: 5. The CDR3 has 14 amino acids. The germline CDR1 and CDR2 sequences are LGHNA and YNFKEQ. CDR3 coding DNA: TGTGCCAGCACCATCGACAGGGGCACAGATACGCAGTATTTT. This codes for CASTIDRGTDTQYF.

This clone occurred once. The gene calls are TRBV5-1 and TRBJ2-3, with TRBD1 identical over 7 bases. Unmatched junction bases numbered 3, after V lost 0 bases and J lost 2 bases. The CDR3 length is 15 residues. Germline CDR1 SGHRS, CDR2 YFSETQ. The CDR3: CASSLEGANTDTQYF. CDR3 DNA: TGCGCCAGCAGCTTGGAGGGGGCCAACACAGATACGCAGTATTTT.

The chain links TRBV7-2 to TRBJ2-7; possible D gene TRBD1, 6 bases. Germline V gene data show CDR1 as SGHTA and CDR2 as FQGNSA. The CDR3 sequence is 14 residues long. Trimming shortened V by 2 bases and J by 2 bases, and 10 bases separated the two germline ends. The DNA for the CDR3 is TGTGCCAGCAGCTTATTGGACAGAGCCTACGAGCAGTACTTC. This encodes CASSLLDRAYEQYF.

The rearrangement uses TRBV28 and TRBJ1-2; possibly TRBD1 for D (5 bases). The CDR3 sequence is 14 residues long. The V gene's germline CDR1 is MDHEN and CDR2 SYDVKM. The ends were cut back, 6 bases at V and 3 bases at J, with 14 bases in the middle. This chain's CDR3 is CASRPLTVDYGYTF. Here the CDR3 DNA reads TGTGCCAGCAGACCCCTGACAGTAGACTATGGCTACACCTTC.

The J gene is TRBJ1-2, the V gene TRBV29-1; 7 bases map to TRBD1. This CDR3 region has 13 residues. V was pared by 6 bases and J by 2 bases, with 6 bases of the junction left unmatched. Looked up from germline, CDR1 is SQVTM and CDR2 is ANQGSEA. CDR3 sequence (DNA): TGCAGCGTCGCCGGGACAGTCAACTATGGCTACACCTTC. Translating it yields CSVAGTVNYGYTF.

CDR3 bases: TGTGCCAGCAGCTTGCCGGGTACCGAGACCCAGTACTTC. This sequence encodes CASSLPGTETQYF. The V gene is TRBV5-6, the J gene TRBJ2-5, with D unresolved. Germline V gene data show CDR1 as SGHDT and CDR2 as YYEEEE. Trimming shortened V by 1 base and J by 5 bases, and 9 bases separated the two germline ends. The CDR3 has 13 residues.

The rearrangement uses TRBV4-2 and TRBJ2-5, with TRBD2 matching 11 bases. CDR1 and CDR2 (germline): LGHNA, YNFKEQ. This CDR3 comprises 16 residues. V shed 3 bases and J 4 bases; nucleotides not matched to a gene: 7. CDR3 residues: CASSHSGLAGGETQYF. The CDR3 DNA reads TGTGCCAGCAGCCATTCCGGACTAGCGGGTGGAGAGACCCAGTACTTC.

This clone has only a few counts. The chain joins TRBV7-7 to TRBJ2-2; perhaps TRBD1 as D (6 bases). The CDR3 length is 14 residues. Between the trimmed V and J ends, which lost 5 bases and 1 base, there was a span of 8 bases. CDR1 SSHAT and CDR2 FNYEAQ come from the germline V gene (reference sequence). CDR3 DNA: TGTGCCAGCAGCAGACAGGTGAACACCGGGGAGCTGTTTTTT. Translated: CASSRQVNTGELFF.

V gene TRBV25-1 combines with J gene TRBJ2-1; the D is unclear. The CDR3 is made up of 10 amino acids. Germline V lookup: CDR1 MGHDK, CDR2 SYGVNS. V shed 5 bases and J shed 10 bases, with 6 bases lying between them. CDR3 bases: TGTGCCAGCAGTCAGTTAGAGCAGTTCTTC. Its translation: CASSQLEQFF. Together with reference TRBV25-1 and TRBJ2-1, the CDR3 gives the full variable domain: EADIYQTPRYLVIGTGKKITLECSQTMGHDKMYWYQQDPGMELHLIHYSYGVNSTEKGDLSSESTVSRIRTEHFPLTLESARPSHTSQYLCASSQLEQFFGPGTRLTVL.

The gene calls are TRBV7-2 and TRBJ1-2; D gene unclear. CDR3 length: 16 amino acids. The germline CDR1 and CDR2 sequences are SGHTA and FQGNSA. Trimming removed 5 bases from V and 7 bases from J, with 23 bases in between. The CDR3 sequence: CASSAQGPGYGVGYTF. In DNA, the CDR3 is TGTGCCAGCAGCGCCCAAGGGCCGGGATACGGTGTTGGCTACACCTTC. Full variable domain (remainder filled in from reference TRBV7-2 and TRBJ1-2): GAGVSQSPSNKVTEKGKDVELRCDPISGHTALYWYRQSLGQGLEFLIYFQGNSAPDKSGLPSDRFSAERTGGSVSTLTIQRTQQEDSAVYLCASSAQGPGYGVGYTFGSGTRLTVV.

The genes are TRBV19 and TRBJ1-1; no clear D. CDR1 and CDR2 from the germline V gene are LNHDA and SQIVND (reference sequence). This CDR3 is 16 amino acids long. The V and J ends lost 7 bases and 2 bases respectively, with 20 bases between them. CDR3 DNA: TGTGCCAGTAACCCGAGACTAGGGTCGCGAAACACTGAAGCTTTCTTT. Residues: CASNPRLGSRNTEAFF.

This chain links TRBV7-9 with TRBJ1-2; D not certain. Per germline, CDR1 SEHNR and CDR2 FQNEAQ (reference sequence). Trimming cost V 1 base and J 0 bases, with 6 bases left between them. The CDR3 covers 14 residues. As DNA, the CDR3 is TGTGCCAGCAGCTTAGACGTAGCTAACTATGGCTACACCTTC. Translation gives CASSLDVANYGYTF.

The V call is TRBV14, the J call TRBJ1-1; D remains unclear. The ends were cut back, 2 bases at V and 4 bases at J, with 8 bases in the middle. The germline gives CDR1 SGHDN, CDR2 FVKESK. The CDR3 is 13 residues long. DNA for the CDR3: TGTGCCAGCAGCCAACAAACAACCACTGAAGCTTTCTTT. Protein sequence: CASSQQTTTEAFF.

The genes are TRBV6-5 and TRBJ2-5; TRBD1 might be the D (5 bases). CDR1 is MNHEY, CDR2 SVGAGI, per germline. The CDR3 covers 14 residues. V dropped 9 bases and J dropped 4 bases, with 18 bases sitting between them. The DNA for the CDR3 is TGTGCCAGGTCCCCTTGGGGCGGTTCAGAGACCCAGTACTTC. It is translated as CARSPWGGSETQYF.

The chain carries TRBV4-1 and TRBJ1-1; 7 bases match TRBD1. Per the germline V gene, CDR1 is MGHRA and CDR2 is YSYEKL. The V and J ends lost 4 bases and 5 bases, in that order; junction bases with no gene match: 10. This CDR3 has 15 amino acids. This CDR3 reads CASSPHGTGETEAFF. In DNA, the CDR3 is TGCGCCAGCAGCCCCCACGGTACAGGGGAAACTGAAGCTTTCTTT.